This T cell receptor beta chain emerged from a study of blood T cell repertoires in COVID-19. On the study more broadly: Material from acute and convalescent COVID-19 was sourced from the United States, Italy and Spain. PBMCs, B-cell-depleted T cells, or T cells provided the cDNA or gDNA that made up the material.

How the authors handled the data: Reference gene primers were amplified, and this amplification served to estimate nucleated cell counts. The table came from immunoSEQ multiplex PCR; TCRdb's copy has only in-frame clones and leaves some out. The V and J calls and clone size come from that table; D and trimming were worked out from the DNA. The table has about 98,000 clones, around 82% seen once. The junction had 4 bases not matched to a gene; V was cut back by 5 bases and J by 6 bases. The V gene's germline CDR1 is KGHSH and CDR2 LQKENI. The CDR3 sequence is 13 residues long. V gene TRBV18 combines with J gene TRBJ2-7; the match to TRBD1 covers 10 bases. The sample was peripheral blood. The receptor was derived from a man in his 70s with active or convalescent COVID-19. The CDR3, as DNA: TGTGCCAGCTCATCCGGGACAGGGGTCGAGCAGTACTTC. Its translation is CASSSGTGVEQYF.